What follows are 24 T cell receptor delta chains derived from one specimen sequenced in a study of gamma-delta T cells after stem cell transplantation. TCRdb reprocessed the RT-PCR reads using CATT. Seen here are approximately 3,000 delta-chain clones, 2.9% observed once, and the top ten hold 20% to 30%. Sequencing input: gamma-delta T cells. These receptors came from a human donor. It is not recorded whose cells these are; they may come from a transplant donor.

About this clone: The amino acid sequence in TCRdb belongs to a much larger clone and departs from this DNA's translation at residue 4, likely a sequencing read error; the sequence shown is translated from the DNA. The chain has TRDV2 and TRDJ1, with D perhaps TRDD3 (6 bases). Trimming cost V 6 bases and J 4 bases, with 20 bases left between them. The CDR3 has 15 amino acids. Germline loops: CDR1 GEAIGNYY, CDR2 EKD. As DNA, the CDR3 is TGTGCCTGTAACCGCGTGGGGGTAAATATCGATAAACTCATCTTT. Protein: CACNRVGVNIDKLIF.

This clone showed up just a few times. A far larger clone is one nucleotide away, so this likely arose from a read error. V and J are TRDV2 and TRDJ1; 10 bases are a match to TRDD3. CDR3 length: 17 amino acids. Germline CDR1 and CDR2: GEAIGNYY and EKD. This CDR3 reads CACGTVGGYQYTDKLIF. DNA of the CDR3: TGTGCCTGTGGCACCGTTGGGGGATACCAGTACACCGATAAACTCATCTTT.

This clone was seen more than once but under ten times. The protein TCRdb gives is from a much larger clone and does not agree with this DNA's translation at residue 7, likely a read error; the protein shown here comes from the DNA. This chain links TRDV1 with TRDJ1; unclear D gene. The CDR3 consists of 14 residues. Trimming shortened V by 0 bases and J by 4 bases, and 9 bases separated the two germline ends. Germline V gives CDR1 TSWWSYY, CDR2 QGS. CDR3 nucleotide sequence: TGTGCTCTTGGGGAACTAAACTCTCGCGATAAACTCATCTTT. Protein sequence: CALGELNSRDKLIF.

This clone is categorized as large. Other DNA sequences from this sample encode an identical CDR3 as well. The chain joins TRDV1 to TRDJ1; TRDD3 matches at 7 bases. Germline trimming cut 0 bases from V and 3 bases from J; bases unmatched to any gene: 16. Germline values: CDR1 TSWWSYY, CDR2 QGS. The CDR3 is made up of 19 amino acids. CDR3 region: CALGELGNSPLGVSDKLIF. The DNA for the CDR3 is TGTGCTCTTGGGGAACTTGGGAATTCCCCCCTGGGGGTCTCCGATAAACTCATCTTT.

Sample share makes this clone medium-sized (0.01 to 0.1%). V and J are TRDV2 and TRDJ3; possible D gene TRDD3, 6 bases. V was pared by 0 bases and J by 0 bases, with 23 bases between. From germline, CDR1 is GEAIGNYY and CDR2 EKD. This CDR3 contains 22 residues. CDR3 residues: CACDTTVQSWGQASWDTRQMFF. The CDR3 coding sequence is TGTGCCTGTGACACCACAGTCCAAAGCTGGGGCCAAGCCTCCTGGGACACCCGACAGATGTTTTTC.

Comment on this clone: This DNA's translation differs at residue 6 from TCRdb's protein, which comes from a much larger clone; a read error is likely, and the protein shown is translated from the DNA. The DNA for the CDR3 is TGTGCCTGTGACACCCACGAGCCATACACCGATAAACTCATCTTT. Amino acids: CACDTHEPYTDKLIF. V is TRDV2 and J is TRDJ1; D gene uncertain. This CDR3 is built from 15 residues. Germline V gene sequence: CDR1 GEAIGNYY, CDR2 EKD. Between the trimmed V and J ends, which lost 0 bases and 0 bases, there was a span of 10 bases.

The V gene is TRDV2, the J gene TRDJ1; 10 bases match TRDD3. The trim removed 0 bases at V and 1 base at J, leaving 10 bases unmatched. The CDR3 runs 18 residues. The germline V gene has CDR1 GEAIGNYY and CDR2 EKD. CDR3: CACDTVLSGGYSTDKLIF. The CDR3 DNA follows: TGTGCCTGTGACACCGTACTGTCTGGGGGATATTCCACCGATAAACTCATCTTT.

With regard to this clone: A much more abundant neighbour one base away suggests this may be a read error. The gene calls are TRDV2 and TRDJ1; 9 nucleotides match TRDD3. Germline-derived CDR1 and CDR2 are GEAIGNYY and EKD. CDR3 length: 17 amino acids. The ends lost 4 bases at V and 0 bases at J; junction bases unmatched: 11. The CDR3 reads CACERLLGDLYTDKLIF. DNA of the CDR3: TGTGCCTGTGAAAGATTACTGGGGGACCTGTACACCGATAAACTCATCTTT.

In this sample, this clone turned up a few times. The chain has TRDV2 and TRDJ1; 9 nucleotides line up with TRDD3. This CDR3 region has 15 residues. Per the germline V gene, CDR1 is GEAIGNYY and CDR2 is EKD. V shed 1 base and J 3 bases; nucleotides not matched to a gene: 5. As DNA, the CDR3 is TGTGCCTGTGACACTCTACTGGGGGACGCCGATAAACTCATCTTT. This encodes CACDTLLGDADKLIF.

This clone was found a few times. The protein recorded in TCRdb matches a much larger clone and deviates from this DNA's translation at residue 14, suggesting a read error; the protein here is obtained by translating the DNA. The chain employs TRDV2 and TRDJ1; possibly TRDD3 for D (6 bases). Per the germline V gene, CDR1 is GEAIGNYY and CDR2 is EKD. The CDR3 is 15 residues long. CDR3 coding DNA: TGTGCCTGTGACTCGTTACTGGGATCCACCGATAAACTCACCTTT. This translates into CACDSLLGSTDKLTF.

A word on this clone: A single base is all that separates this from a far larger clone, so a read error is likely. The chain combines TRDV2 with TRDJ3; D is ambiguous. CDR3 length: 17 residues. The germline V and J ends were trimmed by 0 bases and 0 bases, with 8 bases remaining between them. Germline V CDR1 and CDR2: GEAIGNYY, EKD. This CDR3 reads CACDTLLSSWDTRQMFF. CDR3 nucleotide sequence: TGTGCCTGTGACACCCTCTTAAGCTCCTGGGACACCCGACAGATGTTTTTC.

This clone turned up a few times. The amino acid sequence in TCRdb belongs to a much larger clone and departs from this DNA's translation at residue 4, likely a sequencing read error; the sequence shown is translated from the DNA. The chain recombines TRDV2 with TRDJ1; the D gene is possibly TRDD3 (6 bases). V was trimmed by 5 bases and J by 0 bases, leaving 24 bases between them. This CDR3 contains 18 residues. The germline V gene encodes CDR1 GEAIGNYY and CDR2 EKD. CDR3 residues: CACGLLNGGPEYTDKLIF. The CDR3 DNA reads as TGTGCCTGTGGCCTACTCAACGGGGGACCCGAGTACACCGATAAACTCATCTTT.

A few counts support this clone. The rearrangement joins TRDV2 to TRDJ1; 13 bases are shared with TRDD3. Looked up from germline, CDR1 is GEAIGNYY and CDR2 is EKD. The CDR3 runs to 19 residues. The J segment lost 3 bases and the V segment lost 0 bases, leaving 12 bases of the junction unmatched. The CDR3 loop reads CACDTGATQLGDTPDKLIF. DNA for the CDR3: TGTGCCTGTGACACCGGGGCTACTCAACTGGGGGATACGCCCGATAAACTCATCTTT.

Of note for this clone: This likely traces to a read error, being one base from a far larger clone. Other nucleotide sequences from this sample produce the same CDR3. The chain carries TRDV2 and TRDJ1, with D perhaps matching TRDD3 (6 bases). The germline V gene has CDR1 GEAIGNYY and CDR2 EKD. The CDR3 consists of 17 residues. For the CDR3, the DNA is TGTGCCTGTGACACCCTGGGGCTGGGTTCTAACACCGACAAACTCATCTTT. Translation: CACDTLGLGSNTDKLIF.

By share, this clone counts as medium-sized. This sequence joins TRDV2 and TRDJ1; 11 nucleotides agree with TRDD3. V was clipped by 0 bases and J by 2 bases; unmatched bases: 7. The CDR3 runs to 17 residues. Germline loops: CDR1 GEAIGNYY, CDR2 EKD. CDR3 in DNA: TGTGCCTGTGACACCCTCGTGGTGGGGGATACGACCGATAAACTCATCTTT. The encoded protein is CACDTLVVGDTTDKLIF.

This clone was picked up a small number of times. For this DNA, TCRdb reports the protein of a much larger clone, which diverges at residue 11, most likely from a read error; the protein presented here is translated directly from the DNA. CDR3 protein: CACDTVLSGGHEYTDKLIF. In DNA, the CDR3 is TGTGCCTGTGACACCGTACTGTCTGGGGGACACGAGTACACCGATAAACTCATCTTT. This chain uses TRDV2 with TRDJ1; 8 bases are a match to TRDD3. Trimming took 0 bases from V and 0 from J; bases not matched to a gene: 14. CDR1 is GEAIGNYY, CDR2 EKD, per germline. The CDR3 consists of 19 residues.

For this clone: TCRdb has a much larger clone's protein, which differs at residue 16 from the translation of this DNA, likely because of a read error; what is shown is the protein translated from the DNA. The rearrangement joins TRDV2 to TRDJ1, with 9 bases aligning to TRDD2. Germline CDR1 and CDR2: GEAIGNYY and EKD. CDR3 length: 19 residues. CDR3: CACDTHLPTIRGDYDNLIF. In DNA form, the CDR3 reads TGTGCCTGTGACACCCACCTTCCTACAATCCGTGGGGACTACGATAACCTCATCTTT.

For this clone: Just one base apart from a much larger clone, this may be a read error. This chain connects TRDV2 to TRDJ1, with D uncertain. CDR3 length equals 19 residues. Deletions cut 0 bases from V and 0 bases from J, with 22 bases between. Germline V gene sequence: CDR1 GEAIGNYY, CDR2 EKD. CDR3: CACDTVESTVAPYTDKLIF. CDR3 nucleotides: TGTGCCTGTGACACCGTGGAGAGTACTGTGGCCCCGTACACCGATAAACTCATCTTT.

This clone was seen a few times. TCRdb has a much larger clone's protein, which differs at residue 13 from the translation of this DNA, likely because of a read error; what is shown is the protein translated from the DNA. The V gene is TRDV2, the J gene TRDJ3, with D perhaps TRDD3 (5 bases). The CDR3 extends over 20 amino acids. The V gene's germline CDR1 is GEAIGNYY and CDR2 EKD. For the CDR3, the DNA is TGTGCCTGTGACACCCTGGGTCCCACCTCACCCTCCTGTGACACCCGACAGATGTTTTTC. Protein sequence: CACDTLGPTSPSCDTRQMFF.

J is TRDJ1 and V is TRDV3; tentatively, D is TRDD3 (5 bases). Trimming shortened V by 2 bases and J by 0 bases, and 16 bases separated the two germline ends. Germline lookup yields CDR1 TVYSNPD and CDR2 GDNSRS (reference sequence). This CDR3 is built from 15 residues. The CDR3, as DNA: TGTGCCTTTGTACGGTATGGGGCCAACACCGATAAACTCATCTTT. Amino acid sequence: CAFVRYGANTDKLIF.

This clone was detected a few times. A far larger clone is only one base removed, so a read error is likely. Additional DNA sequences in this sample encode the identical CDR3. The chain joins TRDV2 to TRDJ1; D remains ambiguous. CDR1 is GEAIGNYY, CDR2 EKD, per germline. The length of the CDR3 is 14 residues. This chain's CDR3 is CACDTVLLTDKLIF. The CDR3 DNA sequence: TGTGCCTGCGACACCGTCCTCCTTACCGATAAACTCATCTTT.

Only a few counts were recorded for this clone. For this DNA, TCRdb reports the protein of a much larger clone, which diverges at residue 8, most likely from a read error; the protein presented here is translated directly from the DNA. The genes are TRDV2 and TRDJ3; the D is unclear. This CDR3 has 19 residues. V shed 0 bases and J shed 3 bases, with 17 bases lying between them. Germline V CDR1 and CDR2: GEAIGNYY, EKD. Here the CDR3 DNA reads TGTGCCTGTGACACCGCCGAGAGTTCTAGGAGCTGGGACACCCGACAGATGTTTTTC. Its translation: CACDTAESSRSWDTRQMFF.

The table lists this clone with a few counts. This sequence is one base from a far larger clone and is likely a read error. Other DNA sequences in this specimen translate into the identical CDR3. The chain combines TRDV2 with TRDJ1, with D uncertain. CDR1 is GEAIGNYY and CDR2 is EKD in the germline V gene. V was trimmed by 1 base and J by 1 base, leaving 15 bases between them. The CDR3 totals 16 residues. The CDR3 protein is CACDTLLGRFTDKLIF. CDR3 nucleotide sequence: TGTGCCTGTGACACATTACTAGGACGATTCACCGATAAACTCATCTTT.

This clone was found a few times. TCRdb's listed protein matches a much larger clone and diverges from this DNA's translation at residue 6, likely through a read error; the protein shown comes from the DNA. The chain joins TRDV2 to TRDJ1; 9 nucleotides match TRDD3. V lost 3 bases and J lost 8; bases outside the gene matches: 12. This CDR3 region has 15 residues. Germline CDR1 and CDR2: GEAIGNYY and EKD. The CDR3 loop is CACDEVPTTGGKLIF. DNA for the CDR3: TGTGCCTGTGACGAAGTTCCGACCACTGGGGGAAAACTCATCTTT.